This entry features one T cell receptor (beta chain) sequence. Its antigen remains unidentified. These data come from a study of vaccination effects on CD4 cells after COVID-19. V trimming: 5 bases; J trimming: 6 bases; junction bases outside the gene matches: 10. Germline CDR1 SGHAT, CDR2 FQNNGV. The CDR3 has 15 residues. Method: immunoSEQ multiplex PCR; TCRdb's copy keeps in-frame clones and lacks some. Of tens of thousands of clones listed, approximately 78% are singletons. Culturing for more than eight days preceded CD4+ T cell isolation. PCR confirmed that the person was infected with SARS-CoV-2 between March and December 2020.

The sequence derives from a human donor who had a prior SARS-CoV-2 infection. V and J are TRBV11-2 and TRBJ2-1; TRBD2 matches at 7 bases. The sample here was CD4+ T cells from PBMCs cultured without peptide, taken before COVID-19 vaccination. CDR3 sequence (DNA): TGTGCCAGCAGCCCCGGGCTAGCGGCCTTCAATGAGCAGTTCTTC. The encoded protein is CASSPGLAAFNEQFF.